The next 2 T cell receptor beta chains were all read from a single sample in a study of cytomegalovirus exposure and HLA in healthy donors. PCR used 60 Vbeta primers and 13 Jbeta primers. Libraries were prepared by immunoSEQ multiplex PCR; TCRdb keeps only in-frame clonotypes and omits some of them. The sample shows about 180,000 clones, around 80% of them seen only once. The sequenced sample consisted of PBMCs. The receptors come from a woman between 40 and 55 years old in good health and CMV-seronegative.

This clone was seen only once. This chain links TRBV7-9 with TRBJ2-3; perhaps TRBD2 as D (5 bases). V gave up 1 base and J gave up 0 bases, with 8 bases separating them. The CDR3 loop spans 15 amino acids. The germline CDR1 and CDR2 sequences are SEHNR and FQNEAQ (reference sequence). The CDR3 is CASSLGTGSTDTQYF. Written as DNA, the CDR3 is TGTGCCAGCAGCTTAGGAACGGGAAGCACAGATACGCAGTATTTT.

The V call is TRBV9, the J call TRBJ2-3; 7 nucleotides match TRBD1. Germline V gives CDR1 SGDLS, CDR2 YYNGEE. There are 16 residues in the CDR3. J was trimmed by 1 base and V by 2 bases; bases with no gene match: 7. CDR3 coding DNA: TGTGCCAGCAGCGTTCGAGGGGGCTGGGGCACAGATACGCAGTATTTT. Translation: CASSVRGGWGTDTQYF.